This TCR beta chain emerged from a study of CD8 T cells in ankylosing spondylitis. The study, taken as a whole, reports: There was reportedly significant enrichment of clones that were disease-linked in matched ankylosing spondylitis synovial fluid. A TCR beta motif of about 8 highly homologous variants seemed to mark ankylosing spondylitis blood. Disease-linked clones proved CD8+ and comparatively uncommon in peripheral blood.

TCRdb used MiXCR to reprocess the 5' RACE reads, holding one entry per CDR3 protein. The sample lists nearly 350,000 distinct CDR3 sequences; around 15% were seen once. The table lists this clonotype with a few counts. Its target is unknown. Germline-derived CDR1 and CDR2 are DFQATT and SNEGSKA (reference sequence). The CDR3 is 13 residues long. Losses at the gene ends were 6 bases for V and 6 bases for J; bases not matched to a gene: 8. The source is a male donor with ankylosing spondylitis or in good health (not recorded which). The chain links TRBV20-1 to TRBJ2-7; TRBD2 aligns across 10 bases. The sequencing input was blood, either unsorted or a sorted T cell fraction (not recorded which). The CDR3 coding sequence is TGCAGTGCCACCAGGGCTAGCGGGAGCGAGCAGTACTTC. Protein sequence: CSATRASGSEQYF.